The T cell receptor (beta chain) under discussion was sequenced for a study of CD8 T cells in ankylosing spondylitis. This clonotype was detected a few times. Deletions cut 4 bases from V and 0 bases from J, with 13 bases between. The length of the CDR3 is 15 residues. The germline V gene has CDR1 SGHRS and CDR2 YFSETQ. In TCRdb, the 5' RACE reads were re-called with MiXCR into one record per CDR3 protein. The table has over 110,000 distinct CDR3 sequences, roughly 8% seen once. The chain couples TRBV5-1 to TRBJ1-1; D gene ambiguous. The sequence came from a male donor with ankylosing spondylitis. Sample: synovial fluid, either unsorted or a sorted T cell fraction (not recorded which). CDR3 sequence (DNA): TGCGCCAGCAGCCCCGGAGGTTCAATGAACACTGAAGCTTTCTTT. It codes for CASSPGGSMNTEAFF.